This T cell receptor (beta chain) was documented in a study of T cell responses to AZD1222 COVID-19 vaccine. Study-wide points: Vaccination with two AZD1222 doses was followed by a rise in Spike-specific TCR breadth and depth.

Sequencing was performed with immunoSEQ multiplex PCR; in TCRdb, only in-frame clones are kept and a portion is missing. The sample holds about 100,000 clones; around 90% are singletons and the top ten take 1% to 1.5%. The germline CDR1 and CDR2 sequences are LNHDA and SQIVND (reference sequence). Trimming pared 1 base from V and 3 bases from J, leaving 10 bases between. This CDR3 spans 15 amino acids. As regards this clone: Its antigen is as yet unknown.

The rearrangement links TRBV19 to TRBJ1-5; D possibly corresponds to TRBD1 (5 bases). This clonotype originated in an adult in good health. Sample: peripheral blood, taken on day 0 of AZD1222 vaccination. The CDR3 DNA is TGTGCCAGTAGTATAGTAACAGGTTTCAATCAGCCCCAGCATTTT. Protein sequence: CASSIVTGFNQPQHF.